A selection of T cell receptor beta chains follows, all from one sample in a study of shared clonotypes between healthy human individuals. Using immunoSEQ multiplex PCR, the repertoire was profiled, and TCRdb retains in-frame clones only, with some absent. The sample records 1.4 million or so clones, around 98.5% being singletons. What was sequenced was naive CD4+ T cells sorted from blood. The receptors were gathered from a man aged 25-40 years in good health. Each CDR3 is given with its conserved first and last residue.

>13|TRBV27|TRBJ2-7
CASSPRGPYEQYF
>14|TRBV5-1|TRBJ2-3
CASSLEQGFDTQYF
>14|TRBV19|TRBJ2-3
CASSIVVGTDTQYF
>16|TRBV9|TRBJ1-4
CASSPLSPGQGRKLFF
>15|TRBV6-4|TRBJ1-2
CASSPLGDRNYGYTF
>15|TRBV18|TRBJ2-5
CASSPPTATPGTQYF
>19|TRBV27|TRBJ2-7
CASTPTPAGTSGVLYEQYF
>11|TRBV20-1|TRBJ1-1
CSAPRDTEAFF
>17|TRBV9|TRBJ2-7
CASSAGAGLAGGYEQYF
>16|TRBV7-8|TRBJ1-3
CASSLHRTASGNTIYF
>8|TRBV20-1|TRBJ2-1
CSATTSFF
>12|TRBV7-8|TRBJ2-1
CASSLGVRGSVF
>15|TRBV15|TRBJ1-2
CATSRDSGGLGGYTF
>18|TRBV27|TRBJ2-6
CASSLRAGRRSGANVLTF
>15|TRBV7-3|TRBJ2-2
CASSSQGHLTGELFF
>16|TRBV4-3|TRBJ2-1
CASSQGPGTTYNEQFF